This TCR beta chain was sequenced during a study of vaccination and CD4 T cells after COVID-19 (dated by TCRdb to between 2021 and 2023). Broadly, across the study: Convalescent patients had a positive SARS-CoV-2 result on nasal swab PCR, and of these patients, nine had mild disease and one had severe disease. Post-COVID blood samples from convalescent patients were collected a median of around 110 days after diagnosis, with a range of about 35 to 180 days. Culture stimuli were overlapping spike peptide pools from SARS-CoV-2 and from the common cold coronaviruses HCoV-NL63, HCoV-OC43 and HCoV-229E. The time from the second vaccine dose to post-vaccine blood sampling had a median of around 72 days and ranged from roughly 12 to 241 days. In around 9 COVID-19 convalescent patients and a few infection-naive healthy vaccine recipients, researchers compared the spike-specific CD4+ TCR repertoire from before mRNA vaccination with the repertoire from after. In control cultures, a CEFX viral epitope pool was used as positive control, an HIV-1 Nef peptide pool was used as negative control, or no peptide was added. The convalescent cohort included six males and four females, with two Hispanic individuals, seven Caucasians, two Asians and one multiracial person. Two doses of either the Pfizer-BioNTech BNT162b2 vaccine (n=8) or the Moderna mRNA-1273 vaccine (n=2) were administered to participants. What the research found in general, with its limitations: Among convalescent patients, a median about 86% of the SARS-CoV-2-reactive clones seen after vaccination appeared only after vaccination, which suggests priming specific to the vaccine. Nearly all vaccine-specific clones in convalescent patients (304 of 307) were mono-reactive for SARS-CoV-2 spike rather than cross-reactive with common cold coronaviruses. Only a relatively small number of convalescent patients were included in the study, and early timepoints following natural infection were not analyzed. The median count of SARS-CoV-2-reactive clonotypes went up from approximately 22 after infection to about 40 after vaccination, although the change was not significant.

This clonotype is deemed medium-sized (0.01 to 0.1%). Its specific antigen is unknown. No quality values exist for individual bases; no much larger clone is one base distant. Receptor amplification or capture employed PCR. At the Johns Hopkins FTIC core, DNA from the cultured CD4+ T cells underwent TCR sequencing with the Oncomine TCR Beta short-read assay. The QIAamp micro DNA kit was used to extract genomic DNA from the cultured CD4+ T cells. The Oncomine TCR Beta libraries from cultured CD4+ T cells were pooled using unique dual indexes and then sequenced on an Illumina iSeq 100. Per the authors' processing: Non-productive sequences were removed, and CDR3s that did not start with C, did not end with F or W, or were shorter than 7 amino acids were discarded. Antigen-specific clonotypes were identified using the MANAFEST web application through comparison of peptide-stimulated wells with reference and other culture wells. To be called positive, a clone needed an FDR below 0.05, an odds ratio above 5, and a productive frequency above 0.1% in at least two of three replicate wells. A clonotype was classed as cross-reactive if the clonotype showed significant expansion both in SARS-CoV-2 spike wells and in at least one common cold coronavirus spike condition. Similarity between CDR3 sequences was evaluated in R version 3.6.1 using Levenshtein distances (stringdist) and unrooted phylogenetic trees (ape). TCRdb reworked the public reads: Q25 trimming with fastp, MiXCR clone assembly, productive beta chains retained. Rows are unified per CDR3 protein, each entry keeping the most common DNA and genes. The V and J calls follow TCRdb's processing rather than the paper's. The sample contains approximately 9,700 distinct CDR3 sequences, over 30% of them found a single time. About 9.8% of the sample is taken by the ten largest.

The treatment or condition label for this specimen denotes: roughly 10-day PBMC culture with coronavirus spike peptide pools or control peptides (ViraFEST assay). The ViraFEST assay was used in the study, in which antigen-specific T cells were expanded with peptide pools and expanded clonotypes were subsequently identified by TCR sequencing. The positive SARS-CoV-2 PCR tests of the convalescent patients were dated from March to December 2020, before the Alpha, Beta and Delta variants emerged in the United States. Each well held around 2 million PBMCs cultured with about 9.8 ug/ml peptide pools in IMDM containing around 5% human AB serum and 10 IU/ml IL-2. On days 3 and 7, half of the culture medium was replaced with fresh IL-2-containing medium. CD4+ T cells were isolated after approximately ten days of culture through negative selection using the EasySep CD4+ T cell isolation kit. PBMCs were separated from whole blood using Ficoll-Paque Plus gradient centrifugation and then either used fresh or cryopreserved at -140C. In general, triplicate wells were set up for every culture condition.

V lost 6 bases and J lost 8 bases; the stretch between them is 20 bases long. Based on the germline V gene, the CDR1 and CDR2 sequences are MNHNS and SASEGT. The CDR3 holds 16 amino acids from the cysteine to the phenylalanine. Of the read, only the CDR3 DNA is kept; its 48 bases are in frame from base 1. Sequencing was performed on CD4+ T cells from blood, cultured in vitro, taken after SARS-CoV-2 vaccination. The source of this sequence is a human donor who had recovered from COVID-19. The sequence is built from TRBV6-1 and TRBJ1-6; a weak D assignment points to TRBD1 (6 bases agree). The DNA reads TGTGCCAGCAGCGCTATGCCCCGACCAGGGGATTCACCCCTCCACTTT. It specifies CASSAMPRPGDSPLHF.